The 18 T cell receptor beta chains given below trace back to one sample, sequenced in a study of blood T cell repertoires in COVID-19. TCRdb's table, derived via immunoSEQ multiplex PCR, lists solely in-frame clones and lacks some. The table includes some 90,000 clones, 89% detected once. Sequenced input: peripheral blood. The receptors here all came from a middle-aged man with acute or convalescent COVID-19.

This clone was seen a single time. V and J are TRBV5-6 and TRBJ1-2; no firm D call. Deletions cut 5 bases from V and 3 bases from J, with 11 bases between. The CDR3 loop spans 13 amino acids. Germline V gene lookup returns CDR1 SGHDT and CDR2 YYEEEE. Written as DNA, the CDR3 is TGTGCCAGCAGACCGGCGGGGTACTATGGCTACACCTTC. It codes for CASRPAGYYGYTF.

The V call is TRBV5-1, the J call TRBJ2-1; D gene unclear. With 2 bases removed from V and 3 bases from J, the gap between germline ends came to 12 bases. Germline V gives CDR1 SGHRS, CDR2 YFSETQ. The CDR3 is made up of 15 amino acids. The CDR3 region is CASSFLSLSYNEQFF. The DNA of the CDR3 is TGCGCCAGCAGCTTCCTTAGCTTGAGCTACAATGAGCAGTTCTTC.

This chain connects TRBV4-1 to TRBJ1-2; 7 bases match TRBD1. The V segment lost 0 bases and the J segment 4 bases; nucleotides outside the gene matches: 8. This CDR3 spans 16 amino acids. In germline, CDR1 is MGHRA, CDR2 YSYEKL. The CDR3 region has the DNA TGCGCCAGCAGCCAAGACTCGAGAGGGGGCTTCTATGGCTACACCTTC. Translation: CASSQDSRGGFYGYTF.

V and J are TRBV6-5 and TRBJ2-1; 13 bases are shared with TRBD2. The CDR3 contains 15 residues. Germline assignment: CDR1 MNHEY and CDR2 SVGAGI. With V trimmed by 6 bases and J by 5 bases, 4 bases remained unmatched. The CDR3 reads CASRPTSGGDNEQFF. CDR3 sequence (DNA): TGTGCCAGCAGGCCCACTAGCGGGGGGGACAATGAGCAGTTCTTC.

V and J are TRBV24-1 and TRBJ1-3; D gene uncertain. The V end was cut by 4 bases, the J end by 3 bases, with 3 bases between. This CDR3 is 12 amino acids long. Looked up from germline, CDR1 is KGHDR and CDR2 is SFDVKD. The CDR3 DNA sequence: TGTGCCACCAGTGACTATGGAAACACCATATATTTT. Encoded protein: CATSDYGNTIYF.

This clone came up once. V usage is TRBV7-7 and J usage is TRBJ1-1; D remains ambiguous. The CDR3 covers 13 residues. The germline CDR1 and CDR2 sequences are SSHAT and FNYEAQ (reference sequence). Trimming removed 0 bases from V and 5 bases from J, with 7 bases in between. CDR3 sequence (DNA): TGTGCCAGCAGCTTAGCGCCCCGGACTGAAGCTTTCTTT. It encodes CASSLAPRTEAFF.

The chain links TRBV4-1 to TRBJ1-1; D not resolved. The CDR3 runs 18 residues. Germline V gene data show CDR1 as MGHRA and CDR2 as YSYEKL. V gave up 0 bases and J gave up 0 bases, with 17 bases separating them. The CDR3 DNA reads TGCGCCAGCAGCCAAGATCCAGTTCCCCTCCATATGAACACTGAAGCTTTCTTT. Translation gives CASSQDPVPLHMNTEAFF.

This clone showed up just once. This CDR3 is CASSDQGENTEAFF. The CDR3 DNA follows: TGTGCCAGCAGCGATCAGGGGGAGAACACTGAAGCTTTCTTT. J is TRBJ1-1 and V is TRBV7-3; 7 bases map to TRBD1. Germline CDR1 SGHTA, CDR2 FQGTGA. Trimming took 5 bases from V and 1 from J; bases not matched to a gene: 4. The CDR3 loop spans 14 amino acids.

The chain joins TRBV11-2 to TRBJ2-5, with 8 bases aligning to TRBD1. V shed 3 bases and J 7 bases; nucleotides not matched to a gene: 4. The CDR3 extends over 13 amino acids. From germline, CDR1 is SGHAT and CDR2 FQNNGV. The CDR3, as DNA: TGTGCCAGCAGCTTGGACAGGGACGCGACCCAGTACTTC. Translating it yields CASSLDRDATQYF. Based on the CDR3 plus reference TRBV11-2 and TRBJ2-5, the full variable domain is EAGVAQSPRYKIIEKRQSVAFWCNPISGHATLYWYQQILGQGPKLLIQFQNNGVVDDSQLPKDRFSAERLKGVDSTLKIQPAKLEDSAVYLCASSLDRDATQYFGPGTRLLVL.

The J gene is TRBJ2-5, the V gene TRBV10-3; maybe TRBD2 (6 bases). Trimming shortened V by 3 bases and J by 5 bases, and 25 bases separated the two germline ends. Germline CDR1 ENHRY, CDR2 SYGVKD. The CDR3 loop spans 18 amino acids. This chain's CDR3 is CAISDGAGAGGERETQYF. The DNA for the CDR3 is TGTGCCATCAGTGATGGCGCTGGGGCAGGAGGGGAGCGGGAGACCCAGTACTTC.

Here the CDR3 reads CASSVGQYGEQFF. The CDR3 DNA reads as TGTGCCAGTAGTGTCGGACAATATGGTGAGCAGTTCTTC. The genes are TRBV19 and TRBJ2-1; D may be TRBD1 (5 bases). This CDR3 comprises 13 residues. Trimming shortened V by 5 bases and J by 9 bases, and 14 bases separated the two germline ends. Germline lookup yields CDR1 LNHDA and CDR2 SQIVND (reference sequence).

This clone was counted only a few times. The CDR3 region has the DNA TGTGCCAGCAGCCAAAACTCCGGGACAGGCTTTTCTAACTATGGCTACACCTTC. Protein sequence: CASSQNSGTGFSNYGYTF. This chain joins TRBV7-9 and TRBJ1-2; TRBD1 agrees at 8 bases. This CDR3 is 18 amino acids long. V lost 5 bases to trimming and J lost 0 bases; unmatched junction nucleotides: 14. The germline gives CDR1 SEHNR, CDR2 FQNEAQ (reference sequence).

The J gene is TRBJ2-3, the V gene TRBV3-1 (or the pseudogene TRBV3-2), with 14 bases that match TRBD2. The CDR3 contains 21 residues. V gave up 0 bases and J gave up 3 bases; unmatched junction bases: 14. Germline V gene data show CDR1 as LGHDT and CDR2 as YNNKEL (reference sequence). The CDR3: CASSQEDYAGTSGSRTDTQYF. CDR3 in DNA: TGTGCCAGCAGCCAAGAAGATTATGCCGGGACTAGCGGGAGTAGGACAGATACGCAGTATTTT.

The V call is TRBV5-8, the J call TRBJ1-2, with TRBD1 matching over 9 bases. The CDR3 runs 14 residues. Germline V gives CDR1 SGHTS, CDR2 YDEGEE. V lost 4 bases to trimming and J lost 4 bases; unmatched junction nucleotides: 5. In nucleotides, the CDR3 is TGTGCCAGCAGCCCCCAGGGACAGGGCTATGGCTACACCTTC. It encodes CASSPQGQGYGYTF.

The chain couples TRBV6-5 to TRBJ1-5; a weak D match, TRBD1 (6 bases). V was cut by 8 bases and J by 0 bases, with 11 bases left in between. Germline-derived CDR1 and CDR2 are MNHEY and SVGAGI. The CDR3 length is 14 residues. The CDR3 here is CASWAGDSNQPQHF. In DNA form, the CDR3 reads TGTGCCAGCTGGGCAGGGGATAGCAATCAGCCCCAGCATTTT.

This clone was counted once. The chain carries TRBV6-2 or TRBV6-3 and TRBJ2-7; TRBD2 is a possible D gene (6 bases). Trimming shortened V by 5 bases and J by 5 bases, and 10 bases separated the two germline ends. The CDR3 consists of 12 residues. The germline gives CDR1 MNHEY, CDR2 SVGEGT. The CDR3 DNA reads TGTGCCAGCAGTCGGGGGTACAACGAGCAGTACGTC. It yields the protein CASSRGYNEQYV.

The chain links TRBV7-2 to TRBJ2-5, with 8 bases lining up with TRBD1. The germline V gene has CDR1 SGHTA and CDR2 FQGNSA. V shed 0 bases and J 1 base; nucleotides not matched to a gene: 1. The CDR3 consists of 15 residues. The CDR3 region is CASSLAGQGQETQYF. As DNA, the CDR3 is TGTGCCAGCAGCTTAGCCGGACAGGGCCAAGAGACCCAGTACTTC.

The genes are TRBV5-6 and TRBJ1-5; D not certain. Germline lookup yields CDR1 SGHDT and CDR2 YYEEEE. Trimming took off 8 bases at V and 2 bases at J, with 8 bases between the two ends. CDR3 length: 12 amino acids. CDR3 DNA: TGTGCCAGTAACCGGGGCAATCAGCCCCAGCATTTT. It encodes CASNRGNQPQHF.